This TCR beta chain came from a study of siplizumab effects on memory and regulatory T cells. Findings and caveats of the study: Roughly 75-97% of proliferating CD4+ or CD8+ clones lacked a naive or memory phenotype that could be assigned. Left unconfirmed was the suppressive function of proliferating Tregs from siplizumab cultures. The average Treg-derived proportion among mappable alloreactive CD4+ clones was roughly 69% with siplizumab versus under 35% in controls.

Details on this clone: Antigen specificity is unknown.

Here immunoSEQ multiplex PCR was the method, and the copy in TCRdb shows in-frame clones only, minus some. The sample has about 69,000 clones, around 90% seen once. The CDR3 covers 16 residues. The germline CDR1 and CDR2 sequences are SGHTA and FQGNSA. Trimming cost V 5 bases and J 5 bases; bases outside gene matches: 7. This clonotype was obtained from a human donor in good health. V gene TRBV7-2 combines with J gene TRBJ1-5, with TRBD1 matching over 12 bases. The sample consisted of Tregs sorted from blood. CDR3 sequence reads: CASSPRDRGQDQPQHF. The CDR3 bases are TGTGCCAGCAGCCCCCGGGACAGGGGGCAGGATCAGCCCCAGCATTTT.